Sequencing of this TCR beta chain was carried out in a study of T-cell reconstitution after alpha-beta-depleted transplantation in children. Unique molecular identifiers were incorporated during preparation of the TCRbeta library. Using its own MiXCR run on the PCR reads, TCRdb lists one record per CDR3 protein. The sample holds 90,000 to 130,000 distinct CDR3 sequences, approximately 10% seen once. This clonotype was seen at least ten times. This CDR3 region has 14 residues. V lost 6 bases to trimming and J lost 2 bases, with 14 bases between them. The sample here was PBMCs from the stem cell graft donor, taken from the stem cell graft. The rearrangement links TRBV12-3 or TRBV12-4 to TRBJ2-7; possibly TRBD1 or TRBD2 for D (5 bases each). This clonotype was sampled from a human donor who donated a stem cell graft to a child with acute lymphoblastic leukemia. The CDR3 here is CASRRGAFPYEQYF. The CDR3 DNA follows: TGTGCCAGCAGGCGAGGGGCCTTTCCCTACGAGCAGTACTTC.